A single sample is the source of the 5 T cell receptor beta chains below, sequenced in a study of OX40 agonist ivuxolimab in advanced cancers. Only in-frame clones appear in the TCRdb table, and some are missing; sequencing was by immunoSEQ multiplex PCR. The sample has 55,000 to 80,000 clones, around 80% seen once; the top ten hold around 2.4%. The material was CD4+ or CD8+ T cells sorted from blood, obtained in a trial of the OX40 agonist ivuxolimab. These receptors all stem from an adult with an advanced solid tumor such as melanoma, head and neck, liver or kidney cancer.

Concerning this clone: A read error may produce the germline difference seen at one junction end. This chain joins TRBV6-1 and TRBJ1-6; D is unresolved. Per the germline V gene, CDR1 is MNHNS and CDR2 is SASEGT. CDR3 length equals 13 residues. The CDR3 DNA is TGTGCCAGCAGGCAGGCCTACAATTCACCCCTCCACTTT. As protein: CASRQAYNSPLHF.

About this clone: A junction end diverges from the germline sequence, so it may reflect a read error. The chain recombines TRBV27 with TRBJ1-2, with 7 positions matching TRBD1. Germline values: CDR1 MNHEY, CDR2 SMNVEV (reference sequence). The CDR3 loop spans 15 amino acids. The CDR3 here is CANSRAIGDSYGYTF. The CDR3 nucleotides are TGTGCCAACAGTCGCGCTATCGGGGACAGTTACGGCTACACCTTC.

This chain links TRBV10-3 with TRBJ2-3; 7 bases agree with TRBD2. Germline assignment: CDR1 ENHRY and CDR2 SYGVKD. The CDR3 loop spans 16 amino acids. V lost 0 bases and J lost 0; bases outside the gene matches: 3. This CDR3 is CAISESASGSTDTQYF. In nucleotides, the CDR3 is TGTGCCATCAGTGAGTCAGCTAGCGGTAGCACAGATACGCAGTATTTT.

The chain combines TRBV27 with TRBJ2-1; TRBD2 matches at 13 bases. Germline CDR1 is MNHEY and CDR2 is SMNVEV (reference sequence). Unmatched junction bases numbered 5, after V lost 0 bases and J lost 6 bases. The CDR3 is 17 residues long. The CDR3 here is CASSLSRLAGGANEQFF. The CDR3, as DNA: TGTGCCAGCAGTTTATCCCGACTAGCGGGAGGTGCCAATGAGCAGTTCTTC.

The chain combines TRBV19 with TRBJ1-2; weak D call: TRBD1 (5 bases). V was shortened by 10 bases and J by 5 bases, with 17 bases between the two germline ends. The germline CDR1 and CDR2 sequences are LNHDA and SQIVND (reference sequence). This CDR3 is built from 13 residues. This chain's CDR3 is CATGRGLGYGYTF. Here the CDR3 DNA reads TGTGCCACCGGAAGGGGCTTAGGGTATGGCTACACCTTC.